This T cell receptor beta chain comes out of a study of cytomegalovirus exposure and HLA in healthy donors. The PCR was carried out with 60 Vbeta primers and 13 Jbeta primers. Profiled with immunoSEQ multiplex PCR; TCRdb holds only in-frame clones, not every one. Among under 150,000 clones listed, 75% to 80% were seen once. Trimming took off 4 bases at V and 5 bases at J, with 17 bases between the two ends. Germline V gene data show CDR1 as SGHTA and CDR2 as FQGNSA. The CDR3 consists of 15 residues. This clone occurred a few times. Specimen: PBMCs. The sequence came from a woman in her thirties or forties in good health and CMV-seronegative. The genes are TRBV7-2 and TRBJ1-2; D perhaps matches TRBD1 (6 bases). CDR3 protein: CASSSLGGAGYGYTF. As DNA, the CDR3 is TGTGCCAGCAGCTCGTTGGGGGGGGCTGGGTATGGCTACACCTTC.